The T cell receptor beta chain under discussion was sequenced for a study of T-cell reconstitution after alpha-beta-depleted transplantation in children. Study results and limitations: Reported findings indicate that, about two months after transplant, alpha-beta T cells came from several hundred expanded clones, which were derived from non-depleted graft cells.

Unique molecular identifiers were incorporated when the TCRbeta library was constructed. TCRdb re-analysed the PCR reads in MiXCR, keeping a single row per CDR3 protein. The data show 550,000 to 600,000 distinct CDR3 sequences, 23% seen once. This clonotype came up many times. Its target is not known. The sample was PBMCs, mostly from graft donor cells, taken 360 days after TCRalphabeta/CD19-depleted stem cell transplant. This sequence originates from a boy under two years old who had a stem cell transplant for acute myeloid leukemia, so the T cells may come from the graft donor.

The CDR3 sequence: CASSLEPGVNTGELFF. DNA of the CDR3: TGTGCCAGCAGCTTAGAGCCGGGTGTGAACACCGGGGAGCTGTTTTTT. This sequence joins TRBV7-8 and TRBJ2-2; D uncertain. Trimming removed 1 base from V and 1 base from J, with 10 bases in between. Germline lookup yields CDR1 SGHVS and CDR2 FQNEAQ. The CDR3 is 16 residues long. The whole variable domain, remainder taken from reference TRBV7-8 and TRBJ2-2, is GAGVSQSPRYKVAKRGQDVALRCDPISGHVSLFWYQQALGQGPEFLTYFQNEAQLDKSGLPSDRFFAERPEGSVSTLKIQRTQQEDSAVYLCASSLEPGVNTGELFFGEGSRLTVL.